These 16 T cell receptor beta chains originate from one sample sequenced in a study of cytomegalovirus exposure and HLA in healthy donors. PCR used 60 Vbeta primers and 13 Jbeta primers. Some clones are missing from TCRdb's copy, which holds only in-frame ones; the method was immunoSEQ multiplex PCR. The sample consists of under 150,000 clones, 75% to 80% of them appearing once. The sample taken for sequencing was PBMCs. The receptors shown here come from a woman between 40 and 50 years old in good health and CMV-seropositive.

V is TRBV28 and J is TRBJ1-1, with TRBD1 matching 8 bases. The germline CDR1 and CDR2 sequences are MDHEN and SYDVKM. The CDR3 loop spans 14 amino acids. Unmatched junction bases numbered 6, after V lost 6 bases and J lost 3 bases. CDR3 in amino acids: CASSTGGGDTEAFF. As DNA, the CDR3 is TGTGCCAGCAGCACAGGGGGAGGGGACACTGAAGCTTTCTTT.

The chain uses TRBV4-1 and TRBJ2-2, with 7 positions matching TRBD2. Trimming cost V 1 base and J 1 base; bases outside gene matches: 3. CDR3 length: 16 residues. CDR1 and CDR2 (germline): MGHRA, YSYEKL. CDR3 in amino acids: CASSQGAGLNTGELFF. For the CDR3, the DNA is TGCGCCAGCAGCCAAGGAGCGGGACTGAACACCGGGGAGCTGTTTTTT.

V is TRBV7-2 and J is TRBJ1-4, with D possibly matching TRBD1 (6 bases). The CDR3 is 14 residues long. Per the germline V gene, CDR1 is SGHTA and CDR2 is FQGNSA. V lost 3 bases, J lost 8 bases, and 13 bases lay in between. CDR3 loop: CASSFQGLGEKLFF. The CDR3 DNA reads as TGTGCCAGCAGCTTTCAGGGGTTAGGGGAAAAACTGTTTTTT.

The V and J genes are TRBV15 and TRBJ2-2, with D perhaps TRBD1 (5 bases). Germline V CDR1 and CDR2: LNHNV, YYDKDF (reference sequence). V lost 1 base, J lost 4 bases, and 10 bases lay in between. The CDR3 is 15 residues long. The CDR3 coding sequence is TGTGCCACCAGCAGAGTGACAGATTCCACCGGGGAGCTGTTTTTT. Amino acid sequence: CATSRVTDSTGELFF.

The V call is TRBV28, the J call TRBJ2-3, with a possible D match to TRBD2 (5 bases). The V end was cut by 8 bases, the J end by 0 bases, with 18 bases between. The germline gives CDR1 MDHEN, CDR2 SYDVKM. There are 16 residues in the CDR3. DNA of the CDR3: TGTGCCAGCCCGGGGTTATACCCGTATAGCACAGATACGCAGTATTTT. Translation gives CASPGLYPYSTDTQYF.

Only one count was recorded for this clone. The CDR3 DNA reads as TGTGCCAGCAGATTCGGGAGAATAAGCGAGACCCAGTACTTC. Its protein is CASRFGRISETQYF. The J gene is TRBJ2-5, the V gene TRBV2, with D perhaps TRBD2 (6 bases). Germline CDR1 SNHLY, CDR2 FYNNEI. The CDR3 consists of 14 residues. V was clipped by 6 bases and J by 5 bases, with 16 bases between them.

The chain couples TRBV20-1 to TRBJ1-2, with TRBD1 matching 7 bases. The J segment lost 5 bases and the V segment lost 6 bases, leaving 3 bases of the junction unmatched. This CDR3 comprises 11 residues. Germline loops: CDR1 DFQATT, CDR2 SNEGSKA (reference sequence). The CDR3 loop is CSASTGYGYTF. Written as DNA, the CDR3 is TGCAGTGCATCGACAGGGTATGGCTACACCTTC.

The rearrangement uses TRBV11-2 and TRBJ1-3, with D hard to call. Per germline, CDR1 SGHAT and CDR2 FQNNGV. CDR3 length: 15 residues. The V and J ends lost 5 bases and 1 base respectively, with 12 bases between them. The CDR3 DNA reads as TGTGCCAGCAGCCAAGACAACCTTTCTGGAAACACCATATATTTT. It is translated as CASSQDNLSGNTIYF.

This rearrangement joins TRBV7-9 to TRBJ1-3; the D is unclear. CDR3 length: 16 residues. CDR1 SEHNR and CDR2 FQNEAQ come from the germline V gene (reference sequence). V lost 1 base, J lost 4 bases, and 14 bases lay in between. The CDR3 DNA follows: TGTGCCAGCAGCTTAGAACTAATTTACGCCGGAAACACCATATATTTT. Protein product: CASSLELIYAGNTIYF.

The chain links TRBV28 to TRBJ1-3; possibly TRBD1 for D (5 bases). Trimming pared 7 bases from V and 4 bases from J, leaving 14 bases between. CDR1 is MDHEN, CDR2 SYDVKM, per germline. This CDR3 comprises 14 residues. The chain's CDR3 is CASTQSGGGNTIYF. CDR3 in DNA: TGTGCCAGCACCCAATCGGGGGGGGGAAACACCATATATTTT.

CDR3: CASSFYPGQSNTEAFF. The CDR3 bases are TGTGCCAGCAGTTTCTATCCGGGACAATCGAACACTGAAGCTTTCTTT. The V call is TRBV6-5, the J call TRBJ1-1, with D possibly being TRBD1 (6 bases). Per the germline V gene, CDR1 is MNHEY and CDR2 is SVGAGI. V was trimmed by 4 bases and J by 1 base, leaving 16 bases between them. The CDR3 length is 16 residues.

This chain connects TRBV14 to TRBJ2-4; 9 positions match TRBD1. Losses at the gene ends were 4 bases for V and 0 bases for J; bases not matched to a gene: 4. Germline loops: CDR1 SGHDN, CDR2 FVKESK. CDR3 length: 16 amino acids. CDR3 region: CASSRTGALAKNIQYF. Written as DNA, the CDR3 is TGTGCCAGCAGCCGGACAGGGGCTCTAGCCAAAAACATTCAGTACTTC.

The chain uses TRBV11-3 and TRBJ1-1; TRBD1 matches 11 bases. CDR3 length equals 16 residues. From germline, CDR1 is SGHNT and CDR2 YENEEA. V dropped 1 base and J dropped 4; count of bases not matched to a gene: 5. The CDR3 is CASSLAVGQGVTEAFF. The CDR3 DNA sequence: TGTGCCAGCAGCTTAGCTGTGGGACAGGGGGTCACTGAAGCTTTCTTT. Combining the CDR3 with reference TRBV11-3 and TRBJ1-1 gives the whole variable domain EAGVVQSPRYKIIEKKQPVAFWCNPISGHNTLYWYLQNLGQGPELLIRYENEEAVDDSQLPKDRFSAERLKGVDSTLKIQPAELGDSAVYLCASSLAVGQGVTEAFFGQGTRLTVV.

This rearrangement joins TRBV7-8 to TRBJ2-7, with 10 bases that match TRBD2. Germline lookup yields CDR1 SGHVS and CDR2 FQNEAQ. V gave up 1 base and J gave up 2 bases; unmatched junction bases: 5. The length of the CDR3 is 16 residues. Here the CDR3 DNA reads TGTGCCAGCAGCTTAGGACTAGCGGGTAACCCCTACGAGCAGTACTTC. It yields the protein CASSLGLAGNPYEQYF.

This chain uses TRBV19 with TRBJ2-7; TRBD2 agrees at 8 bases. This CDR3 is built from 14 residues. The germline V gene has CDR1 LNHDA and CDR2 SQIVND (reference sequence). With V trimmed by 5 bases and J by 7 bases, 10 bases remained unmatched. This CDR3 reads CASSSTSALGEQYF. CDR3 bases: TGTGCCAGTAGTTCGACTAGCGCCCTGGGGGAGCAGTACTTC. The entire variable domain, with the rest obtained from reference TRBV19 and TRBJ2-7, is as follows: DGGITQSPKYLFRKEGQNVTLSCEQNLNHDAMYWYRQDPGQGLRLIYYSQIVNDFQKGDIAEGYSVSREKKESFPLTVTSAQKNPTAFYLCASSSTSALGEQYFGPGTRLTVT.

This sequence joins TRBV2 and TRBJ2-3; TRBD1 matches 10 bases. The J segment lost 2 bases and the V segment lost 5 bases, leaving 4 bases of the junction unmatched. Germline-derived CDR1 and CDR2 are SNHLY and FYNNEI. The CDR3 contains 15 residues. CDR3 sequence: CASSKDRGFTDTQYF. The DNA for the CDR3 is TGTGCCAGCAGTAAGGACAGGGGGTTCACAGATACGCAGTATTTT.